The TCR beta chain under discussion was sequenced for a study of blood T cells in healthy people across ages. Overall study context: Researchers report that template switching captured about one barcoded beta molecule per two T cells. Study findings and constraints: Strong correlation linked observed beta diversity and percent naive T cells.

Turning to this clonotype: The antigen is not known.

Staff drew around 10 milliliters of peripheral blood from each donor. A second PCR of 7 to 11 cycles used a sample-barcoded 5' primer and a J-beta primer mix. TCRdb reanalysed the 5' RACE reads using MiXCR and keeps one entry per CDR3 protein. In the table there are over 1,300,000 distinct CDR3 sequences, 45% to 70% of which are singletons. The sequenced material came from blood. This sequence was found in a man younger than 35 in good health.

The DNA of the CDR3 is TGCGCCAGCAGCCAATCTCTAATGGCCCGATGGGATGAGCAGTTCTTC. Translated: CASSQSLMARWDEQFF. This rearrangement joins TRBV4-3 to TRBJ2-1; D not resolved. Germline CDR1 and CDR2: LGHNA and YSLEER. V dropped 2 bases and J dropped 8 bases, with 19 bases sitting between them. This CDR3 comprises 16 residues.